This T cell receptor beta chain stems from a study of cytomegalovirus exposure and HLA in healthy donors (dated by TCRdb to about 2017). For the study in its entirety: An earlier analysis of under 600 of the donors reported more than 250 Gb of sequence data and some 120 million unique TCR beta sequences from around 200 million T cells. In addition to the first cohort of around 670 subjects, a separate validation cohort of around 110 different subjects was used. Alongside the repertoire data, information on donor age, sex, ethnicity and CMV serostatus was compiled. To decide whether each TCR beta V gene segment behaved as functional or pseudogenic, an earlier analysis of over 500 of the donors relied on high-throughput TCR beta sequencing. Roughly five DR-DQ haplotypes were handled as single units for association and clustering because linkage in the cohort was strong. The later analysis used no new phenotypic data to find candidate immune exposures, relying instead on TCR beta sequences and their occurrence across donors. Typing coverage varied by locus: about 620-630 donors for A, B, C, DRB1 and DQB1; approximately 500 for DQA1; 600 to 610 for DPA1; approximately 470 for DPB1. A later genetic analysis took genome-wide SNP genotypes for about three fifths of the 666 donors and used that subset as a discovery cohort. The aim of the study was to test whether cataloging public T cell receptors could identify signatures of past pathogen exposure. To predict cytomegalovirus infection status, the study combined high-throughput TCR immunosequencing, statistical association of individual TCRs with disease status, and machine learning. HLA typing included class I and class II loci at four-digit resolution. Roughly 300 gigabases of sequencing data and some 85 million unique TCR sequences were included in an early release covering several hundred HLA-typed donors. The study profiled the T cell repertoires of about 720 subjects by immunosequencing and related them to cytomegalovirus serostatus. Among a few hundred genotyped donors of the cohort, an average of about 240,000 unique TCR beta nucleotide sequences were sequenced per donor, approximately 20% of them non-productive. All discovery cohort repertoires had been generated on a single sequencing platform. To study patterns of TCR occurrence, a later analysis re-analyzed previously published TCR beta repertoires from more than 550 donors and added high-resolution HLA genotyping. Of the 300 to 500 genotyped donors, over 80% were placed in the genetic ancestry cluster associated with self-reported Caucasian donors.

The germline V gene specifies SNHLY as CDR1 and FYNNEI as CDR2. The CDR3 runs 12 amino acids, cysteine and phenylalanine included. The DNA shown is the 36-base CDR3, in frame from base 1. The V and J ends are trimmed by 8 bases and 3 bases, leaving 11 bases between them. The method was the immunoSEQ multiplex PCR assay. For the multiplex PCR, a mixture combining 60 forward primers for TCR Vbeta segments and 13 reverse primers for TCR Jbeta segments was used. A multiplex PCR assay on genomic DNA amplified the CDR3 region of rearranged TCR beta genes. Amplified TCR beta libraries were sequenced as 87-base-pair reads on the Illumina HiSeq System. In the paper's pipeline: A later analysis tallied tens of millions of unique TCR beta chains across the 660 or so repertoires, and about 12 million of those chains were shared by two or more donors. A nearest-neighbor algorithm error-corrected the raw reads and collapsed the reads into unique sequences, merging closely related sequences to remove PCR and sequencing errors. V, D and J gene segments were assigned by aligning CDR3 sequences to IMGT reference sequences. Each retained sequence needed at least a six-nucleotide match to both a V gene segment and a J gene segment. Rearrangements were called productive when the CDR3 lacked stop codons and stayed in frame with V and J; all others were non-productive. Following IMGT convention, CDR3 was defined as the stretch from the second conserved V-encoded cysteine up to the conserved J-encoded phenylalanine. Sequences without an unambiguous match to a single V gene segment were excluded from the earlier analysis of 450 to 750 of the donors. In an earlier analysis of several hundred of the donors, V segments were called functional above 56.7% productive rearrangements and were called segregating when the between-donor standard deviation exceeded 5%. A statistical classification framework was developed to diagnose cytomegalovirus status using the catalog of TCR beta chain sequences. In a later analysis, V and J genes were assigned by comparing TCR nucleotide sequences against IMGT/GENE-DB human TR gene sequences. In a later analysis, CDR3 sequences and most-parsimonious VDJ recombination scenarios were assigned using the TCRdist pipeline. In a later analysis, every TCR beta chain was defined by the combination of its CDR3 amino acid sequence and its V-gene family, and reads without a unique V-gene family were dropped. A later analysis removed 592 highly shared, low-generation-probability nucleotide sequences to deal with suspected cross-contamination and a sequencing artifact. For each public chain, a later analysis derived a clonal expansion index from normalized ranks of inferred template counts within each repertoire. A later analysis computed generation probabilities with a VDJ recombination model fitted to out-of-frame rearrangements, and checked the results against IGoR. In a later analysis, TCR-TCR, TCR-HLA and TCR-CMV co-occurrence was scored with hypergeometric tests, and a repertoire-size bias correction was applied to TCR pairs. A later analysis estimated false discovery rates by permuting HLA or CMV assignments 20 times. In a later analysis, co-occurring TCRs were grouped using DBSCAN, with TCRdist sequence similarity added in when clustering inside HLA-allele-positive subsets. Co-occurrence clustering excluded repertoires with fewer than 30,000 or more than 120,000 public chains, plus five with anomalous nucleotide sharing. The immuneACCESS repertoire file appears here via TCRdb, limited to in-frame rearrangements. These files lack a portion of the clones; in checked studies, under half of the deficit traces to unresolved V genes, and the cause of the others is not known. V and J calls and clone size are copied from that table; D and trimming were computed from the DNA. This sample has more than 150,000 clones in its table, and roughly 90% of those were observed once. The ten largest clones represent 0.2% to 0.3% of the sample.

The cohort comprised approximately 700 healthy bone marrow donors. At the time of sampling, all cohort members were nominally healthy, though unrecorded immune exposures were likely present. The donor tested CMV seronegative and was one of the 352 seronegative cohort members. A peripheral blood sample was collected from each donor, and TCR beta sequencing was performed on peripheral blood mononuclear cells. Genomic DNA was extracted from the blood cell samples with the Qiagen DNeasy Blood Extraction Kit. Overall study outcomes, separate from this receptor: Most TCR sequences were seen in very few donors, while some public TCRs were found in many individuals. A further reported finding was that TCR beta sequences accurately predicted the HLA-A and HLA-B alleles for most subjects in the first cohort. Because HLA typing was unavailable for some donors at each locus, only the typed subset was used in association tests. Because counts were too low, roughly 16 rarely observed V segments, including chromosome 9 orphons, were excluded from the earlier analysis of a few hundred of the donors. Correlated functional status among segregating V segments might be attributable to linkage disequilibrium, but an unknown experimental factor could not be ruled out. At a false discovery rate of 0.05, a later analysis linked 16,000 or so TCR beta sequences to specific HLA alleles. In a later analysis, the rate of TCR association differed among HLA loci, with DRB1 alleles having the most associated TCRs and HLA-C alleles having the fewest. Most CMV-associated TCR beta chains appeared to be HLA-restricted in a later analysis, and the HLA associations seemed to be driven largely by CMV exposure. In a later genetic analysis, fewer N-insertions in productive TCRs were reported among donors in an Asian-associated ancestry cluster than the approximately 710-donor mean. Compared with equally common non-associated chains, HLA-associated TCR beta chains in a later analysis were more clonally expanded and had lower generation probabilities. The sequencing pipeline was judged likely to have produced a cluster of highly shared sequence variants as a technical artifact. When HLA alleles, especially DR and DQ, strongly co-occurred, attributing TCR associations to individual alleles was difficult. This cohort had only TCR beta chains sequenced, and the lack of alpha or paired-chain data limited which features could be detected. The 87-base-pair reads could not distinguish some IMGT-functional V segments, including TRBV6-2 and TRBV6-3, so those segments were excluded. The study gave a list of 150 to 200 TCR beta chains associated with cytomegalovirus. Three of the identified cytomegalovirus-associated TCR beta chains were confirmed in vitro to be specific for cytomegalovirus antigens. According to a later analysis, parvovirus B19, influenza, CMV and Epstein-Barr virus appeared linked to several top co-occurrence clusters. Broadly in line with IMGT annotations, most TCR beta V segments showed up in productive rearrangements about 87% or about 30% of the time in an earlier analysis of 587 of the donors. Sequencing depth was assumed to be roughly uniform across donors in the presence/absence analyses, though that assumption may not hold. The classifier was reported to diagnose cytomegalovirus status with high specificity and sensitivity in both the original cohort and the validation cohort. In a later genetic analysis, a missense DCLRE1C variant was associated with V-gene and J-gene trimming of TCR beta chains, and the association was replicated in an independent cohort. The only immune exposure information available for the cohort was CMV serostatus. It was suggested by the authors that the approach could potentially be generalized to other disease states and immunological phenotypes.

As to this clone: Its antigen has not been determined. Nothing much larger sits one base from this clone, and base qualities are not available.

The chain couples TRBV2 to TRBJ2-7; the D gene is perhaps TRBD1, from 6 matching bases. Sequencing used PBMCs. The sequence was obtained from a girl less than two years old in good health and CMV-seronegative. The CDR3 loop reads CASSKGGYEQYF. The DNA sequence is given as TGTGCCAGCTCGAAAGGGGGCTACGAGCAGTACTTC.